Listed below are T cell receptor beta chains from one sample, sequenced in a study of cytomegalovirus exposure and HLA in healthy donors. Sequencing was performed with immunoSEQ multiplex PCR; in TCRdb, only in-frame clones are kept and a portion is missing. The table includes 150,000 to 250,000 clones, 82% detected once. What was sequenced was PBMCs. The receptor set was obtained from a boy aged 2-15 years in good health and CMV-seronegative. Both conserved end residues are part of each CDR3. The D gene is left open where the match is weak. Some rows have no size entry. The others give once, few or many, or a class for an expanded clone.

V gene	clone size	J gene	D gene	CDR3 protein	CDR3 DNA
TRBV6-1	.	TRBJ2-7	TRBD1	CASSDRPGQSNRQYF	TGTGCCAGCAGTGACCGACCGGGACAGTCAAACCGGCAGTACTTC
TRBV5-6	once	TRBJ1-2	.	CASSLGARERYTF	TGTGCCAGCAGCTTGGGGGCGCGGGAGCGTTACACCTTC
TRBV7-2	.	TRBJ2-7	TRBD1	CASSLTRDRAYEQYF	TGTGCCAGCAGCTTAACACGGGACAGGGCCTACGAGCAGTACTTC
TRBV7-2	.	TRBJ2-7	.	CASSLAPQAYEQYF	TGTGCCAGCAGCTTAGCGCCACAGGCCTACGAGCAGTACTTC
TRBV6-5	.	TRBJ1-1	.	CASSSVWGSTEAFF	TGTGCCAGCAGTTCCGTTTGGGGCAGTACTGAAGCTTTCTTT
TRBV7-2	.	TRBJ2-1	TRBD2	CASSLRWSGGIYNEQFF	TGTGCCAGCAGCTTAAGGTGGAGCGGGGGCATTTACAATGAGCAGTTCTTC
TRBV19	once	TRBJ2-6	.	CASSDSSGANVLTF	TGTGCCAGTAGTGACAGCTCTGGGGCCAACGTCCTGACTTTC
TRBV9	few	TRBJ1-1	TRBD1	CASSGSGQWQNTEAFF	TGTGCCAGCAGCGGCTCGGGACAGTGGCAGAACACTGAAGCTTTCTTT
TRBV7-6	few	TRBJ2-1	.	CASSFQAGFGNEQFF	TGTGCCAGCAGCTTTCAGGCAGGGTTCGGTAATGAGCAGTTCTTC
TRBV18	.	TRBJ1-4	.	CASSQSEKLFF	TGTGCCAGCTCACAATCAGAAAAACTGTTTTTT
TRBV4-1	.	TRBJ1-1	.	CASSQDPGNTEAFF	TGCGCCAGCAGCCAAGATCCGGGGAACACTGAAGCTTTCTTT
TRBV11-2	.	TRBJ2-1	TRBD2	CASSPSQLAGVGEQFF	TGTGCCAGCAGCCCATCCCAACTAGCGGGGGTAGGAGAGCAGTTCTTC
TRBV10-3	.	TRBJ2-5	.	CAISGTEETQYF	TGTGCCATCAGTGGGACAGAAGAGACCCAGTACTTC
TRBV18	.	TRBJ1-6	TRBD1	CASSPWDSNNSPLHF	TGTGCCAGCTCACCTTGGGACAGTAATAATTCACCCCTCCACTTT
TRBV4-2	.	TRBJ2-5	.	CASSQEFGYQETQYF	TGTGCCAGCAGCCAAGAGTTCGGGTACCAAGAGACCCAGTACTTC
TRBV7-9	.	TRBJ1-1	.	CASTLDSQVEAFF	TGTGCCAGCACCTTGGACAGCCAGGTCGAAGCTTTCTTT
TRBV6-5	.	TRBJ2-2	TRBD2	CASSALAGVTGELFF	TGTGCCAGCAGTGCGCTAGCGGGGGTCACCGGGGAGCTGTTTTTT
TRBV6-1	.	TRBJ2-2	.	CASSSGNTGELFF	TGTGCCAGCAGCAGCGGGAACACCGGGGAGCTGTTTTTT
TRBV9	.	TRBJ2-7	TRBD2	CASSVAGGGPEQYF	TGTGCCAGCAGCGTAGCCGGGGGGGGCCCCGAGCAGTACTTC
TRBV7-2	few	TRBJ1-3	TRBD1	CASSLRQGGGNTIYF	TGTGCCAGCAGCCTCCGACAGGGCGGGGGAAACACCATATATTTT
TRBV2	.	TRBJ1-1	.	CARPRAQEGEAFF	TGTGCCAGGCCAAGGGCACAGGAGGGTGAAGCTTTCTTT
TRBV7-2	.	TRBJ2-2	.	CASSLRTGELFF	TGTGCCAGCAGCTTGAGGACCGGGGAGCTGTTTTTT
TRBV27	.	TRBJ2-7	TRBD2	CASSLYYGGDPEQYF	TGTGCCAGCAGTTTATATTACGGGGGGGATCCCGAGCAGTACTTC
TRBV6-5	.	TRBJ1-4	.	CASSSGEKLFF	TGTGCCAGCAGCTCGGGTGAAAAACTGTTTTTT
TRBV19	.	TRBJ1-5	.	CASSKTQEAGPNQPQHF	TGTGCCAGTAGTAAGACACAGGAAGCTGGTCCCAATCAGCCCCAGCATTTT
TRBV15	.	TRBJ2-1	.	CATSSPGTAYDEQFF	TGTGCCACCAGCAGCCCCGGGACTGCTTACGATGAGCAGTTCTTC
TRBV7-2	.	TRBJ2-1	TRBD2	CASRPRAGDNEQFF	TGTGCCAGCAGGCCGAGGGCGGGGGACAATGAGCAGTTCTTC
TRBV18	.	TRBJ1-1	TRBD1	CASSPPGTGRMNTEAFF	TGTGCCAGCTCACCACCCGGGACAGGTAGGATGAACACTGAAGCTTTCTTT
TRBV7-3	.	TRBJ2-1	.	CASSLNGVDEQFF	TGTGCCAGCAGCTTAAACGGGGTAGATGAGCAGTTCTTC
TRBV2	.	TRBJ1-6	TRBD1	CASSTYRGRNSPLHF	TGTGCCAGCAGTACCTACAGGGGCAGGAATTCACCCCTCCACTTT
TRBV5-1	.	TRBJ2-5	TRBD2	CASSLGLAGREQYF	TGCGCCAGCAGCTTGGGACTAGCGGGGCGGGAGCAGTACTTC
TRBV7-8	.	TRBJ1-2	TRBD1	CASSSQRPGQGWLEGYTF	TGTGCCAGCAGCTCCCAGCGGCCGGGACAGGGGTGGCTTGAAGGCTACACCTTC
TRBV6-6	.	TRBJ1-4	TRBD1	CASSYRGTAVEGKLFF	TGTGCCAGCAGTTACCGCGGGACAGCAGTCGAGGGAAAACTGTTTTTT